This T cell receptor beta chain was documented in a study of graft-versus-host responses after intestinal transplantation. Across the study: Transplants given to recipients were multivisceral, liver-intestinal, or isolated intestinal. The study, taken as a whole, reports: The marrow of recipients harbored GvH clones, and ileum or blood showed some of them first. GvH clone levels peaked in circulation, and this peak was associated with early post-transplant HvG declines. Elevated graft-versus-host to host-versus-graft clonal ratios in allografts were recorded for patients with graft-donor T cell macrochimerism.

Only in-frame clones appear in the TCRdb table, and some are missing; sequencing was by immunoSEQ multiplex PCR. The profile shows more than 13,000 clones, roughly two thirds of them singletons. Processed graft tissue released its intraepithelial and lamina propria lymphocytes. Germline CDR1 reads SGHKS; CDR2 reads YYEKEE (reference sequence). This CDR3 is built from 17 residues. V was clipped by 1 base and J by 3 bases, with 19 bases between them. To note about this clone: The target antigen is unknown.

V gene TRBV5-5 combines with J gene TRBJ1-2, with D unclear. Here the sequenced sample was ileum tissue, taken approximately 670 days after intestinal transplantation. This receptor was taken from a human patient who received an intestinal transplant, so some T cells may come from the graft donor. The CDR3 is CASSLSVGSRGYYGYTF. The CDR3 nucleotides are TGTGCCAGCAGCTTGTCAGTCGGGTCTCGAGGTTACTATGGCTACACCTTC.